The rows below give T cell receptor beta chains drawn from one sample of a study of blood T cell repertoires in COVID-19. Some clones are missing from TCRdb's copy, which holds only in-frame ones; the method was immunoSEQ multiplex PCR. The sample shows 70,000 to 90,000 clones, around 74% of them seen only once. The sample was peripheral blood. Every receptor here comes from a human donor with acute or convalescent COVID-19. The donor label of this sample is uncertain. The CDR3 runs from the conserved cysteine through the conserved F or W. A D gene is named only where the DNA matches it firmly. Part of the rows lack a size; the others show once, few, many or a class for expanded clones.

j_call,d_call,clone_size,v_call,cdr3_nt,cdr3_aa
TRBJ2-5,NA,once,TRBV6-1,TGTGCCAGCAGTGAAGGGGGCCCGTCGGAGACCCAGTACTTC,CASSEGGPSETQYF
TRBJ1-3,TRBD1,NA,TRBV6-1,TGTGCCAGCAGTGATCGGACAGGGATCGCTGGAAACACCATATATTTT,CASSDRTGIAGNTIYF
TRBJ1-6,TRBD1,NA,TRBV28,TGTGCCAGCAGCCCGGGACAGAATAATTCACCCCTCCACTTT,CASSPGQNNSPLHF
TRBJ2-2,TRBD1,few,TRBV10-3,TGTGCCATCAACGGAGGACAGGGGGTTACGGGGGAGCTGTTTTTT,CAINGGQGVTGELFF
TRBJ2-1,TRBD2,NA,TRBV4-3,TGCGCCAGCAGCCAAGGGAGGCTAGCGGGTTCCTACAATGAGCAGTTCTTC,CASSQGRLAGSYNEQFF
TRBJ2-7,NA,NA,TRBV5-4,TGTGCCAGCAGCTTGGTGGGCAGGGGCTCCTACGAGCAGTACTTC,CASSLVGRGSYEQYF
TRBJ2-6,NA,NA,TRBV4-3,TGCGCCAGCAGCCAAGCCCAGGGAGGTGGGGCCAACGTCCTGACTTTC,CASSQAQGGGANVLTF
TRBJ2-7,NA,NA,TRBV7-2,TGTGCCAGCAGCTTAGTAGGCCGGTCGGCGGGGAACTACGAGCAGTACTTC,CASSLVGRSAGNYEQYF
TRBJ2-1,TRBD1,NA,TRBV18,TGTGCCAGCTCAGCAGACAGGGGGCGGCCCTTTGAGCAGTTCTTC,CASSADRGRPFEQFF
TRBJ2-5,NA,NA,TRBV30,TGTGCCTGGACAAGCGGAGGAGAGACCCAGTACTTC,CAWTSGGETQYF
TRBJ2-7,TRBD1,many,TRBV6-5,TGTGCCAGCAGTTACTCAGGCAGGGGGCAGATCGAGCAGTACTTC,CASSYSGRGQIEQYF
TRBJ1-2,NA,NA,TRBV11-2,TGTGCCAGCAGCTTAGGAGGACAGTTCCCCTATGGCTACACCTTC,CASSLGGQFPYGYTF
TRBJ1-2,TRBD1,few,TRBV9,TGTGCCAGCAGCGGGACAGGGGGTGCAGCTAACTATGGCTACACCTTC,CASSGTGGAANYGYTF
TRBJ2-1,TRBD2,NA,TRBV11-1,TGTGCCAGCAGCTTAGAGCGGGAGCTCCATGAGCAGTTCTTC,CASSLERELHEQFF
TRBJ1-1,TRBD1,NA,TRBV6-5,TGTGCCAGCAGTTACTTCAGACAGGGGGGAACTGAAGCTTTCTTT,CASSYFRQGGTEAFF
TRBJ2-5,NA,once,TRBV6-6,TGTGCCAGCAGTTACACGAGGGAGACCCAGTACTTC,CASSYTRETQYF
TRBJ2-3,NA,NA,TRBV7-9,TGTGCCAGCAGCTTAGATCGCTACACAGATACGCAGTATTTT,CASSLDRYTDTQYF
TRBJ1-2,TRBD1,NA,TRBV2,TGTGCCAGCAGTATCCCGGGACAGGGGGCTAACTATGGCTACACCTTC,CASSIPGQGANYGYTF